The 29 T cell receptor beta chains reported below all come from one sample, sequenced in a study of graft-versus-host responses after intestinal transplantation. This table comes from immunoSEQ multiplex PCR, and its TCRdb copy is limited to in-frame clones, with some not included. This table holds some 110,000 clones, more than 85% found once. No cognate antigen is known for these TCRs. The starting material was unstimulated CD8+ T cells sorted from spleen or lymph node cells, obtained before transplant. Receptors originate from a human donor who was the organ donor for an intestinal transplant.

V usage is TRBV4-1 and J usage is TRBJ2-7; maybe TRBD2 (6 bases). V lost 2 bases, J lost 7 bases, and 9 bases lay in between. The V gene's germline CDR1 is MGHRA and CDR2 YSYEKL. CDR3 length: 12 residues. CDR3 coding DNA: TGCGCCAGCAGCCAACAGAGCGGGGAGCAGTACTTC. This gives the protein CASSQQSGEQYF.

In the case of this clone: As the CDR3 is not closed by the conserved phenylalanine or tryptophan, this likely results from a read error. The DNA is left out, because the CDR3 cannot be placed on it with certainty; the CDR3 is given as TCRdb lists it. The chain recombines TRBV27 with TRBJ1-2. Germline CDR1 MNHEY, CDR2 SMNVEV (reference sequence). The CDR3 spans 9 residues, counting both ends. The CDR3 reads CASSYFYPI.

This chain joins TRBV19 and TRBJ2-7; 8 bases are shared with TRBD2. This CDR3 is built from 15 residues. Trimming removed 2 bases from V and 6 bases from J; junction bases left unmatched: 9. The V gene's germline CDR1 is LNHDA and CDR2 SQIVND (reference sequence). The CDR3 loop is CASSIWQAGAIEQYF. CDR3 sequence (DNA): TGTGCCAGTAGTATATGGCAAGCGGGAGCAATCGAGCAGTACTTC. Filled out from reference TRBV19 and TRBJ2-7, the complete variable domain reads DGGITQSPKYLFRKEGQNVTLSCEQNLNHDAMYWYRQDPGQGLRLIYYSQIVNDFQKGDIAEGYSVSREKKESFPLTVTSAQKNPTAFYLCASSIWQAGAIEQYFGPGTRLTVT.

The CDR3 sequence: CASSSGWGGAGNEQFF. CDR3 DNA: TGTGCCAGCAGTTCCGGGTGGGGGGGCGCAGGCAATGAGCAGTTCTTC. The rearrangement links TRBV6-5 to TRBJ2-1; D possibly corresponds to TRBD2 (7 bases). Germline V gives CDR1 MNHEY, CDR2 SVGAGI. With 4 bases removed from V and 6 bases from J, the gap between germline ends came to 19 bases. The CDR3 covers 16 residues.

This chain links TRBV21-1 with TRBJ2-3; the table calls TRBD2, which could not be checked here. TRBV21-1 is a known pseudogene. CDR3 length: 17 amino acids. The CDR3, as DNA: TGTGCCAGCAGCAAAGGAGGGACCGGGGGAAGCACAGATACGCAGTATTTT. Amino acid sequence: CASSKGGTGGSTDTQYF.

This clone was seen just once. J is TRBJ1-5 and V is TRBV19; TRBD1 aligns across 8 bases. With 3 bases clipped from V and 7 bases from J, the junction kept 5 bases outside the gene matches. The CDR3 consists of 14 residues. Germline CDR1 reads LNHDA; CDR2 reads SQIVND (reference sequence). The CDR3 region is CASSIGTGDQPQHF. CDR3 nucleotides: TGTGCCAGTAGTATCGGGACAGGCGACCAGCCCCAGCATTTT.

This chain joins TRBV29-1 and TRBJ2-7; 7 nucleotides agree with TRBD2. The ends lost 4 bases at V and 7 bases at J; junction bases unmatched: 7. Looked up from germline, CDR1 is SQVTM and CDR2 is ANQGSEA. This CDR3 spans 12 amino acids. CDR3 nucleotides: TGCAGCGTTGGGGAGGGGATAGGAGAGCAGTACTTC. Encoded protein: CSVGEGIGEQYF.

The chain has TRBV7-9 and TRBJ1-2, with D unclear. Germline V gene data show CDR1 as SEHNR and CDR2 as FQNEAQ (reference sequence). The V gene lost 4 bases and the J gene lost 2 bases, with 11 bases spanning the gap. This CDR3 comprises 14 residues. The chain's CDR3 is CASSSPRLNYGYTF. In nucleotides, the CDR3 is TGTGCCAGCAGCTCCCCCCGACTGAACTATGGCTACACCTTC.

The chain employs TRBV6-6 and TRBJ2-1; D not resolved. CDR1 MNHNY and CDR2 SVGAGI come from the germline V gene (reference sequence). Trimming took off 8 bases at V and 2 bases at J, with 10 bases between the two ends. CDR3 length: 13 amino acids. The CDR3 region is CASLGATYNEQFF. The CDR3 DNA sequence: TGTGCCAGCCTAGGCGCAACCTACAATGAGCAGTTCTTC.

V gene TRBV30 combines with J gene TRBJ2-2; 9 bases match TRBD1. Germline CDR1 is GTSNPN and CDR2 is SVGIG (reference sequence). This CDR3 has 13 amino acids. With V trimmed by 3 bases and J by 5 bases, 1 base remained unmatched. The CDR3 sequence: CAWSGTGTGELFF. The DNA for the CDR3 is TGTGCCTGGAGCGGGACAGGGACCGGGGAGCTGTTTTTT.

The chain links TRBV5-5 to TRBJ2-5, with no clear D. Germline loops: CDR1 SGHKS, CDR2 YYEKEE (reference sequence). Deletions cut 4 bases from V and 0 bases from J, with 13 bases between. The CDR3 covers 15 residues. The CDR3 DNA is TGTGCCAGCAGCCTTCGGACCGCGTACCAAGAGACCCAGTACTTC. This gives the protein CASSLRTAYQETQYF.

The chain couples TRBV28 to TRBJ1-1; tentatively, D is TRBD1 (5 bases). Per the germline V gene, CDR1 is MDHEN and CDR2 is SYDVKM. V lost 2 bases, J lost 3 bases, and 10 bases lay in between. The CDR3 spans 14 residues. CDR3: CASSLPGGYTEAFF. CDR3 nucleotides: TGTGCCAGCAGTTTACCCGGGGGGTACACTGAAGCTTTCTTT.

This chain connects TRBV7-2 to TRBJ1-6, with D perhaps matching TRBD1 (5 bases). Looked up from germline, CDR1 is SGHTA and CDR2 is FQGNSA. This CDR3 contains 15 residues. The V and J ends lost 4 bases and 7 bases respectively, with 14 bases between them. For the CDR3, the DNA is TGTGCCAGCAGCTCTCCGGGACGTCTGAATTCACCCCTCCACTTT. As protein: CASSSPGRLNSPLHF.

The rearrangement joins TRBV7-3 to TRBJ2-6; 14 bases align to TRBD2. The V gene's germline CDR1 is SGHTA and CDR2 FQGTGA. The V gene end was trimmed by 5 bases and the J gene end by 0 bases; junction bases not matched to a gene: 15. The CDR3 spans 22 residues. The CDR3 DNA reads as TGTGCCAGCAGCCCCCTCGGAGGACTAGCGGGAGGCCACCACTCTGGGGCCAACGTCCTGACTTTC. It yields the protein CASSPLGGLAGGHHSGANVLTF.

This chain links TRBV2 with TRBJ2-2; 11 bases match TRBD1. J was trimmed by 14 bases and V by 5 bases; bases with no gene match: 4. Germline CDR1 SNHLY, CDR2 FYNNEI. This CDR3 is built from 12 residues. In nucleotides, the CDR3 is TGTGCCAGCAGTCCAGGACAGGGGGCCCTGTTTTTT. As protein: CASSPGQGALFF.

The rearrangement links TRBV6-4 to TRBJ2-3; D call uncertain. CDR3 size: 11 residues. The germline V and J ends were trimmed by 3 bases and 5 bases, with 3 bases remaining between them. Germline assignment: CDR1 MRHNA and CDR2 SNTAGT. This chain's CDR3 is CASSEGDTQYF. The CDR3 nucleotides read TGTGCCAGCAGTGAGGGAGATACGCAGTATTTT.

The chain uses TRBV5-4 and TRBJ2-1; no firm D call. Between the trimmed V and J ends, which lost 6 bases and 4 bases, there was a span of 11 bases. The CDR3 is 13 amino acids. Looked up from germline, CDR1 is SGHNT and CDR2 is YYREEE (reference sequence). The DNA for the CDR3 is TGTGCCAGCACCCATGACTGGTACAATGAGCAGTTCTTC. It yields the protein CASTHDWYNEQFF.

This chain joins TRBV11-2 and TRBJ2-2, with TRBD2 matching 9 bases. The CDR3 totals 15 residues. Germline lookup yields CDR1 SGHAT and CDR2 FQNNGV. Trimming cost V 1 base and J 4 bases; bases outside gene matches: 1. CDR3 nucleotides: TGTGCCAGCAGCTTAGCTAGCGGGGTCACCGGGGAGCTGTTTTTT. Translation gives CASSLASGVTGELFF.

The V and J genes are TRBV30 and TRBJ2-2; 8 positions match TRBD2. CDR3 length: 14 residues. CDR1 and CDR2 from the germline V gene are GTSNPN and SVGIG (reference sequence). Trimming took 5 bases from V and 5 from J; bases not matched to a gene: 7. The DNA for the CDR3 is TGTGCCTGGGATGACGGGAGGGGAACCGGGGAGCTGTTTTTT. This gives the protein CAWDDGRGTGELFF.

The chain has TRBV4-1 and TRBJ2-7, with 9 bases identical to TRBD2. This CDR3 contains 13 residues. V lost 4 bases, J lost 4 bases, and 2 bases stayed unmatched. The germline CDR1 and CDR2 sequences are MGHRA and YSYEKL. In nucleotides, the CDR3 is TGCGCCAGCAGCCCGGGACTAGCTTACGAGCAGTACTTC. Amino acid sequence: CASSPGLAYEQYF.

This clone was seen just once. CDR3 in DNA: TGCGCCAGCAGCCCCGTCGACAGGCCCACCGGGGAGCTGTTTTTT. This codes for CASSPVDRPTGELFF. The chain carries TRBV4-1 and TRBJ2-2; D possibly corresponds to TRBD1 (6 bases). The V gene lost 4 bases and the J gene lost 4 bases, with 13 bases spanning the gap. CDR3 length equals 15 residues. The germline V gene has CDR1 MGHRA and CDR2 YSYEKL.

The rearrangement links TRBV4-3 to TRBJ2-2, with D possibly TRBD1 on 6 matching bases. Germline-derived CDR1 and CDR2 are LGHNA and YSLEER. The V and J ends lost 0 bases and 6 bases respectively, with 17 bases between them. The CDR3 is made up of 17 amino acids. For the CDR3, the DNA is TGCGCCAGCAGCCAAGACGCTGGGACAATCGTCGCCGGGGAGCTGTTTTTT. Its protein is CASSQDAGTIVAGELFF.

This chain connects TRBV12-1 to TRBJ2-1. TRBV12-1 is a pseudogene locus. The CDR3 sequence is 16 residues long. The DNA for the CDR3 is TGTGCCAGCAGCTTTGGGGATGGGGGCTCCTACAATGAGCAGTTCTTC. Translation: CASSFGDGGSYNEQFF.

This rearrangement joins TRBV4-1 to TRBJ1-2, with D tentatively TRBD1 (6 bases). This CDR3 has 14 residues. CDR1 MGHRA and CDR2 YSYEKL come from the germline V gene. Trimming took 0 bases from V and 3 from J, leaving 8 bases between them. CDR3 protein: CASSQEPGDYGYTF. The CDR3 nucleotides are TGCGCCAGCAGCCAAGAACCAGGGGACTATGGCTACACCTTC.

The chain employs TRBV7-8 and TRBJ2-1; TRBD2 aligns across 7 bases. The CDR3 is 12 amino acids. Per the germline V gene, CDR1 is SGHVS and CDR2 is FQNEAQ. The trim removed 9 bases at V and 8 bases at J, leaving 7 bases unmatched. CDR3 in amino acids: CASGRGSDEQFF. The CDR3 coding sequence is TGTGCCAGTGGGCGCGGGAGCGATGAGCAGTTCTTC.

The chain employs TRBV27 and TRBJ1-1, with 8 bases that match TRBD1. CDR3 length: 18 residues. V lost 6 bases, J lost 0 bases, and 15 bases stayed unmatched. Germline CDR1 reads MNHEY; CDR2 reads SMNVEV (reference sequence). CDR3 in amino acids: CASSTHFAGGVLNTEAFF. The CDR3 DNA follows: TGTGCCAGCAGCACCCATTTCGCAGGGGGCGTACTGAACACTGAAGCTTTCTTT.

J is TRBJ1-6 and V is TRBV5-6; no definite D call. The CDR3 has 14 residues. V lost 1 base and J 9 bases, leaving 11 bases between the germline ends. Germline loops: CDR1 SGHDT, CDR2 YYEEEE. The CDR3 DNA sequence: TGTGCCAGCAGCTTGCGAGGGTCTGTTTCACCCCTCCACTTT. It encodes CASSLRGSVSPLHF.

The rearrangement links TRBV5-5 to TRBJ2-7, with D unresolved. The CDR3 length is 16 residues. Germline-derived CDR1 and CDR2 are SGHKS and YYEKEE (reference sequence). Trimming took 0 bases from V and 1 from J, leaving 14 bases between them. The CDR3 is CASSLDGPLTSYEQYF. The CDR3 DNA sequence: TGTGCCAGCAGCTTGGACGGCCCCCTCACATCCTACGAGCAGTACTTC. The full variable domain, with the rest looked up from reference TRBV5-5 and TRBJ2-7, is DAGVTQSPTHLIKTRGQQVTLRCSPISGHKSVSWYQQVLGQGPQFIFQYYEKEERGRGNFPDRFSARQFPNYSSELNVNALLLGDSALYLCASSLDGPLTSYEQYFGPGTRLTVT.

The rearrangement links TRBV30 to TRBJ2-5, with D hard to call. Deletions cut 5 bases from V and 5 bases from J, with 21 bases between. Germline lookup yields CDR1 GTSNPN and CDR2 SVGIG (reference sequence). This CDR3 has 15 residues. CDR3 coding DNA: TGTGCCTGGGTCCCTCTCTGGACGATGAGTGAGACCCAGTACTTC. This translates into CAWVPLWTMSETQYF.